This entry lists 5 T cell receptor beta chains sequenced from one sample in a study of Tregs in tolerant kidney transplant recipients. Method: immunoSEQ multiplex PCR; TCRdb's copy keeps in-frame clones and lacks some. The data contain about 18,000 clones, about four fifths of them singletons. The specimen was Tregs from blood. The receptor source for this set is a human donor in good health.

The V and J genes are TRBV4-2 and TRBJ2-5; D might be TRBD2 (5 bases). The CDR3 has 16 amino acids. Trimming pared 0 bases from V and 5 bases from J, leaving 16 bases between. Germline-derived CDR1 and CDR2 are LGHNA and YNFKEQ. CDR3 sequence (DNA): TGTGCCAGCAGCCAAGAATTCCCGGGAATCGCCGAGACCCAGTACTTC. Protein: CASSQEFPGIAETQYF.

V usage is TRBV7-6 and J usage is TRBJ2-7; tentatively, D is TRBD1 or TRBD2 (5 bases each). V lost 0 bases, J lost 6 bases, and 21 bases lay in between. Germline lookup yields CDR1 SGHVS and CDR2 FNYEAQ. The CDR3 sequence is 17 residues long. The CDR3 DNA follows: TGTGCCAGCAGCTTAGCCCCTAGCAGGGTGCCCTACCGCGAGCAGTACTTC. Protein product: CASSLAPSRVPYREQYF. The variable domain in full, completed from reference TRBV7-6 and TRBJ2-7, reads GAGVSQSPRYKVTKRGQDVALRCDPISGHVSLYWYRQALGQGPEFLTYFNYEAQQDKSGLPNDRFSAERPEGSISTLTIQRTEQRDSAMYRCASSLAPSRVPYREQYFGPGTRLTVT.

V and J are TRBV20-1 and TRBJ2-7, with unresolved D. The length of the CDR3 is 11 residues. V gave up 1 base and J gave up 4 bases, with 5 bases separating them. Germline CDR1 is DFQATT and CDR2 is SNEGSKA (reference sequence). This CDR3 is CSARAQYEQYF. The CDR3 DNA follows: TGCAGTGCTAGAGCTCAGTACGAGCAGTACTTC.

The V gene is TRBV10-3, the J gene TRBJ1-1, with D unclear. This CDR3 is built from 11 residues. CDR1 is ENHRY and CDR2 is SYGVKD in the germline V gene. V was clipped by 6 bases and J by 6 bases, with 8 bases between them. CDR3 sequence (DNA): TGTGCCATCAGGCGCGGGGCTGAAGCTTTCTTT. Its protein is CAIRRGAEAFF.

This chain uses TRBV10-3 with TRBJ2-2; tentative D call: TRBD2 (5 bases). Trimming left V 9 bases short and J 2 bases short, with 10 bases between. Germline V CDR1 and CDR2: ENHRY, SYGVKD. The CDR3 has 13 residues. CDR3 nucleotides: TGTGCCATTACCGGGAAAAACACCGGGGAGCTGTTTTTT. Translating it yields CAITGKNTGELFF.